These T cell receptor beta chains were read from a single sample in a study of blood T cell repertoires in COVID-19. The repertoire was sequenced with immunoSEQ multiplex PCR; TCRdb's copy has only in-frame clones and lacks some. The sample gives under 300,000 clones, 83% of which show up once; around 5.5% is in the top ten. The sequenced sample was peripheral blood. These receptors came from a human donor in a cohort sampled during active COVID-19. The CDR3 runs from the conserved cysteine through the conserved F or W. The D gene is left open where the match is weak. The size entry is marked missing in some rows and otherwise reads once, few, many or a size class.

TRBJ1-2	-	TRBV7-2	TRBD1	CASSPRWTGYGYTF	TGTGCCAGCAGCCCAAGATGGACAGGATACGGCTACACCTTC
TRBJ1-1	-	TRBV6-5	TRBD1	CASRRTGLNTEAFF	TGTGCCAGCAGGAGGACAGGGTTGAACACTGAAGCTTTCTTT
TRBJ2-6	-	TRBV11-2	TRBD1	CASSNRDRLSGANVLTF	TGTGCCAGCAGCAACCGGGACAGACTCTCTGGGGCCAACGTCCTGACTTTC
TRBJ2-1	-	TRBV19	TRBD1	CASSMRGQGSNEQFF	TGTGCCAGTAGTATGAGGGGACAGGGGTCCAATGAGCAGTTCTTC
TRBJ1-2	-	TRBV19	-	CASSGPFVNYGYTF	TGTGCCAGTAGTGGGCCGTTCGTTAACTATGGCTACACCTTC
TRBJ1-1	-	TRBV4-1	-	CASSHHPARAKGAYTEAFF	TGCGCCAGCAGCCATCACCCGGCGAGGGCCAAGGGAGCATACACTGAAGCTTTCTTT
TRBJ2-2	-	TRBV2	TRBD1	CASKGDRGVGELFF	TGTGCCAGCAAAGGCGACAGGGGCGTCGGGGAGCTGTTTTTT
TRBJ2-1	-	TRBV21-1	-	CASTQGLARKSSYNEQFF	TGTGCCAGCACTCAAGGACTAGCGCGCAAGAGCTCCTACAATGAGCAGTTCTTC
TRBJ2-7	-	TRBV19	-	CASTMEADSATAQYF	TGTGCCAGTACCATGGAGGCGGATTCCGCCACAGCGCAGTACTTC
TRBJ2-7	-	TRBV6-4	-	CASSVEGGSLAGMTYEQYF	TGTGCCAGCAGTGTTGAGGGGGGGTCCTTAGCGGGCATGACCTACGAGCAGTACTTC
TRBJ2-7	-	TRBV6-5	-	CASSSPGHQSYEQYF	TGTGCCAGCAGTTCCCCGGGACATCAGTCCTACGAGCAGTACTTC
TRBJ1-2	-	TRBV6-6	-	CASSPPGQYGYTF	TGTGCCAGCAGCCCCCCCGGACAGTATGGCTACACCTTC
TRBJ2-7	-	TRBV5-6	-	CASSFPGTYEQYF	TGTGCCAGCAGCTTCCCAGGGACCTACGAGCAGTACTTC
TRBJ2-7	-	TRBV5-1	TRBD1	CASSLAPGQASYEQYF	TGCGCCAGCAGCTTGGCTCCGGGACAGGCCTCCTACGAGCAGTACTTC
TRBJ1-1	-	TRBV30	-	CASPSRDYTEAFF	TGTGCCTCGCCTTCGCGGGATTACACTGAAGCTTTCTTT
TRBJ1-4	-	TRBV12-3/TRBV12-4	-	CASRSDFAVKLFF	TGTGCCAGCAGATCGGACTTCGCAGTAAAACTGTTTTTT
TRBJ2-7	-	TRBV18	-	CASSPEGNSLSEQYF	TGTGCCAGCTCACCAGAGGGAAATAGTCTCTCCGAGCAGTACTTC
TRBJ2-2	few	TRBV5-4	-	CASSLGLNTGELFF	TGTGCCAGCAGCCTTGGACTTAACACCGGGGAGCTGTTTTTT
TRBJ1-5	few	TRBV6-5	-	CASSYSGGIQPQHF	TGTGCCAGCAGTTACTCTGGGGGGATTCAGCCCCAGCATTTT
TRBJ2-2	-	TRBV11-1	TRBD2	CASGGLAGATGELFF	TGTGCCAGCGGGGGACTAGCGGGAGCGACCGGGGAGCTGTTTTTT
TRBJ1-1	-	TRBV6-5	TRBD1	CASSFRDRGLAEAFF	TGTGCCAGCAGTTTCCGGGACAGGGGACTTGCAGAGGCTTTCTTT
TRBJ1-5	-	TRBV7-8	-	CASSLVGGLDSNQPQHF	TGTGCCAGCAGCTTAGTCGGGGGGCTAGATAGCAATCAGCCCCAGCATTTT